The clone carrying this TCR beta chain was observed at least ten times. Its antigen is not known. The entry originates in a study of post-analysis software for immune sequencing data. Study overall: Relapsing-remitting, secondary progressive and progressive-relapsing forms made up the multiple sclerosis disease courses.

The CDR3 is made up of 11 amino acids. Unmatched junction bases numbered 2, after V lost 7 bases and J lost 5 bases. Germline V gene lookup returns CDR1 SQVTM and CDR2 ANQGSEA. Incorporated into the TCR beta cDNA libraries were unique molecular identifiers, which served to reduce PCR and sequencing biases. Each CDR3 protein is one row after TCRdb ran MiXCR on the PCR reads. This sample has about 460,000 distinct CDR3 sequences; around 40% occur once, and the top ten carry roughly an eighth. Overall study results and limits: Patients had higher frequencies than controls of a handful of TRBV segments, including TRBV5-6, TRBV5-1 and TRBV20-1.

The sequenced sample was blood. The chain couples TRBV29-1 to TRBJ2-1, with 7 nucleotides matching TRBD2. The sequence came from a girl aged 10 to 17 with multiple sclerosis. The CDR3 bases are TGCAGCGGGGAGGGAAACAATGAGCAGTTCTTC. Protein sequence: CSGEGNNEQFF.